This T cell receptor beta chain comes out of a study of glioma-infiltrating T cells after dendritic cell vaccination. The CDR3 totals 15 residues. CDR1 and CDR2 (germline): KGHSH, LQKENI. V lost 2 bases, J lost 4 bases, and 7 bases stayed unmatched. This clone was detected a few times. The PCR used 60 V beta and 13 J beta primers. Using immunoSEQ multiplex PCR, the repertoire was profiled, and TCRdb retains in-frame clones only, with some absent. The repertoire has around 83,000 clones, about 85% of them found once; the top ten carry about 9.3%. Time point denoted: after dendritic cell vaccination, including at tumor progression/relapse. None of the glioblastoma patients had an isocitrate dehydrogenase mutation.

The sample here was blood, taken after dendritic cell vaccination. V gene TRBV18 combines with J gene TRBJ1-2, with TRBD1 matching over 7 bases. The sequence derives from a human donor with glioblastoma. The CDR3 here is CASSPGAAGGYGYTF. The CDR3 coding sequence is TGTGCCAGCTCACCAGGCGCGGCAGGGGGCTATGGCTACACCTTC. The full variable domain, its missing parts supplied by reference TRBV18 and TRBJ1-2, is NAGVMQNPRHLVRRRGQEARLRCSPMKGHSHVYWYRQLPEEGLKFMVYLQKENIIDESGMPKERFSAEFPKEGPSILRIQQVVRGDSAAYFCASSPGAAGGYGYTFGSGTRLTVV.